This T cell receptor (beta chain) is from a study of cytomegalovirus exposure and HLA in healthy donors. The CDR3 contains 15 residues. The V gene's germline CDR1 is MNHEY and CDR2 SVGAGI. V was shortened by 0 bases and J by 7 bases, with 12 bases between the two germline ends. It was with 60 Vbeta and 13 Jbeta primers that the PCR ran. As originally analysed: Roughly 12 million of tens of millions of unique TCR beta chains were shared, per a later count. Clones were sequenced by immunoSEQ multiplex PCR, and TCRdb holds only the in-frame ones, with some missing. V, J and clone size reflect that table, while D and trimming were determined from the DNA. The sample lists 100,000 to 150,000 clones, 80% seen once, with under 3% in the top ten. Study outcomes and limitations: Roughly uniform depth of sequencing across donors was assumed in presence/absence analyses.

A remark on this clone: The antigen is undetermined.

Sequenced input: PBMCs. V and J are TRBV6-5 and TRBJ1-4; D is unresolved. The sequence was obtained from a man between 25 and 39 years old in good health and CMV-seronegative. The CDR3 loop reads CASSYSTWAGEKLFF. In DNA form, the CDR3 reads TGTGCCAGCAGTTACTCGACCTGGGCGGGTGAAAAACTGTTTTTT.